The entry below gives a single T cell receptor (beta chain) sequence along with its context. Its antigen is as yet unknown. Since a much larger clone is just one base distant, this may be a read error. TRB was amplified from about 260-540 ng of blood genomic DNA. TRB rearrangements were amplified by multiplex PCR with BIOMED2 TRB-A/B primers. TCRdb independently ran MiXCR on the multiplex PCR reads; one entry per CDR3 protein. Of about 4,100 distinct CDR3 sequences in the sample, around 25% were seen once. This entry belongs to a study of T and B cells in COVID-19 patients. Study-level results: Few blood samples existed from mildly ill patients during symptoms or early in severe cases. Patients with COVID-19 reportedly showed strongly skewed T cell receptor beta variable and joining gene usage.

The origin of this receptor is a human donor with active COVID-19. Specimen: blood.

The CDR3 reads CAWTSGRTKTKEETQYF. The CDR3 nucleotides are TGTGCCTGGACTAGCGGGAGGACCAAAACCAAAGAAGAGACCCAGTACTTC. V gene TRBV30 combines with J gene TRBJ2-5, with 11 bases that match TRBD2. The junction had 13 bases not matched to a gene; V was cut back by 4 bases and J by 3 bases. Germline assignment: CDR1 GTSNPN and CDR2 SVGIG (reference sequence). This CDR3 spans 17 amino acids.